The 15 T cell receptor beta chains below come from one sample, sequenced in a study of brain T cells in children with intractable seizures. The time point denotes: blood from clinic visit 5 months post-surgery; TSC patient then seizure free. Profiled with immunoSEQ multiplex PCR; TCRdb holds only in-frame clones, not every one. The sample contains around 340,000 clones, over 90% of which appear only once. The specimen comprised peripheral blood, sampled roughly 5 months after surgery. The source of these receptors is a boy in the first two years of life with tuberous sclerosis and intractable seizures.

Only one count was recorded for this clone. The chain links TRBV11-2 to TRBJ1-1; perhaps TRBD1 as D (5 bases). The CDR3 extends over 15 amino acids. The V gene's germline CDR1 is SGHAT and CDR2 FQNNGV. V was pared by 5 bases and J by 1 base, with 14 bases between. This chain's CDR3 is CASSIQDTRNTEAFF. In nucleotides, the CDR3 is TGTGCCAGCAGCATCCAGGACACCCGGAACACTGAAGCTTTCTTT. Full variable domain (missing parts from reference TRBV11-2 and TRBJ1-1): EAGVAQSPRYKIIEKRQSVAFWCNPISGHATLYWYQQILGQGPKLLIQFQNNGVVDDSQLPKDRFSAERLKGVDSTLKIQPAKLEDSAVYLCASSIQDTRNTEAFFGQGTRLTVV.

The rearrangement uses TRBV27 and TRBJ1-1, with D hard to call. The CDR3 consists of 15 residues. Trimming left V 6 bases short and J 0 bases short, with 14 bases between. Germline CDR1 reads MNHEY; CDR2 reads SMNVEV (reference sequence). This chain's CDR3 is CASSAKTGMNTEAFF. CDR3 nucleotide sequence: TGTGCCAGCAGCGCGAAGACTGGGATGAACACTGAAGCTTTCTTT.

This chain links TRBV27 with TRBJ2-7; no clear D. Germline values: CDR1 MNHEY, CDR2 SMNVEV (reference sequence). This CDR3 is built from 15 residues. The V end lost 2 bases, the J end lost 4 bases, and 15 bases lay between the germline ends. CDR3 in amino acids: CASSLNGIGSYEQYF. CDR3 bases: TGTGCCAGCAGTTTAAATGGTATTGGATCATACGAGCAGTACTTC.

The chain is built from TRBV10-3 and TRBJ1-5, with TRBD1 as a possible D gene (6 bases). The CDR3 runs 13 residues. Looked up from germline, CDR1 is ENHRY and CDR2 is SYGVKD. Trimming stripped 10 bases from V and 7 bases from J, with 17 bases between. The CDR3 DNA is TGTGCCAGTAACGGGGGCCCCGAGCAGCCCCAGCATTTT. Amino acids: CASNGGPEQPQHF.

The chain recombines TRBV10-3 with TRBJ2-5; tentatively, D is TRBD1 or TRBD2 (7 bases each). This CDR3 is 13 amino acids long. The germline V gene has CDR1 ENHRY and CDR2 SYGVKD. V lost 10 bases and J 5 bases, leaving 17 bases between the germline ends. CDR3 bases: TGTGCCACAGGGAGTCAGGGGGGGGAGACCCAGTACTTC. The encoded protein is CATGSQGGETQYF.

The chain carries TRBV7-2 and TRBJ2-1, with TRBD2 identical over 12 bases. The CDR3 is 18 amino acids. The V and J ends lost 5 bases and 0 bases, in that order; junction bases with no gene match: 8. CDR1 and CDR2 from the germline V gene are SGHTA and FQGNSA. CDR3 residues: CASSRTSGGPSSYNEQFF. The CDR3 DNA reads TGTGCCAGCAGCCGCACTAGCGGGGGGCCTAGCTCCTACAATGAGCAGTTCTTC.

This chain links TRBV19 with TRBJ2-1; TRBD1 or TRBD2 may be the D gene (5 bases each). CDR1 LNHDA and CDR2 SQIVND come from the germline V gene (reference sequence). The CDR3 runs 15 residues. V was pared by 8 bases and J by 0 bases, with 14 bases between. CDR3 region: CASGGWVSSYNEQFF. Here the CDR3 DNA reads TGTGCCAGTGGGGGTTGGGTAAGCTCCTACAATGAGCAGTTCTTC.

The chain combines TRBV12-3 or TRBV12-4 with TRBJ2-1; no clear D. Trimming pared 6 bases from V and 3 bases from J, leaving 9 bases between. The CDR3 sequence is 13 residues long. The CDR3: CASSPDNYNEQFF. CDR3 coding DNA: TGTGCCAGCAGCCCCGACAACTACAATGAGCAGTTCTTC.

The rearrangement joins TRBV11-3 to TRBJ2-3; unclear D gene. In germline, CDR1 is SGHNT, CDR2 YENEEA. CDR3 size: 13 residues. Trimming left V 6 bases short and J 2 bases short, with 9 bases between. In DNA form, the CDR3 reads TGTGCCAGCAGTTTCGGAGTCACAGATACGCAGTATTTT. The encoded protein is CASSFGVTDTQYF. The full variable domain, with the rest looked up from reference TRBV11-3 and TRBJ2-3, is EAGVVQSPRYKIIEKKQPVAFWCNPISGHNTLYWYLQNLGQGPELLIRYENEEAVDDSQLPKDRFSAERLKGVDSTLKIQPAELGDSAVYLCASSFGVTDTQYFGPGTRLTVL.

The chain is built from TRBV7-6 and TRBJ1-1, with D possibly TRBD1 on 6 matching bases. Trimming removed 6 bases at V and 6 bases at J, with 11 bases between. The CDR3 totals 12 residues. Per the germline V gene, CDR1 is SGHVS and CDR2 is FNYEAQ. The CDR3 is CASSLRGAEAFF. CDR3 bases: TGTGCCAGCAGTCTAAGGGGGGCTGAAGCTTTCTTT.

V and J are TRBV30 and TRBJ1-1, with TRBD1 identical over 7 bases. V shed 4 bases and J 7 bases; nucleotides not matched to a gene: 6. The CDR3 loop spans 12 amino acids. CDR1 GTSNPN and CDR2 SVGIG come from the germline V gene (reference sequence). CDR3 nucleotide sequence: TGTGCCTGGACAAACACAGGGGTTGAAGCTTTCTTT. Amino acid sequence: CAWTNTGVEAFF.

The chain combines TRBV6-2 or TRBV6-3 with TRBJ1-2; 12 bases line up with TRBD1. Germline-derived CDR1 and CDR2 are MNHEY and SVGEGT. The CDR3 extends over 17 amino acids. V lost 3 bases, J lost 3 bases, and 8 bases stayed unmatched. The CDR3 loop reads CASSYFPGTGGHYGYTF. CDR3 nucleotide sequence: TGTGCCAGCAGTTATTTTCCCGGGACAGGGGGCCACTATGGCTACACCTTC.

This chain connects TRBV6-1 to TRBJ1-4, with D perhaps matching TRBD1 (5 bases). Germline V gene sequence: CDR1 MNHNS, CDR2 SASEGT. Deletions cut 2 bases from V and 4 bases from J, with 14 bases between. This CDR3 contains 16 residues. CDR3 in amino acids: CASSEHRQPFNEKLFF. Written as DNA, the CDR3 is TGTGCCAGCAGTGAACATCGACAGCCATTTAATGAAAAACTGTTTTTT.

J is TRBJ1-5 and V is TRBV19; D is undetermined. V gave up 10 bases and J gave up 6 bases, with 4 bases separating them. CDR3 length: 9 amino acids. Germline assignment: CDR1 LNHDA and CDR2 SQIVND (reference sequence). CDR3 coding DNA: TGTGCCACCTCTCAGCCCCAGCATTTT. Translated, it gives CATSQPQHF.

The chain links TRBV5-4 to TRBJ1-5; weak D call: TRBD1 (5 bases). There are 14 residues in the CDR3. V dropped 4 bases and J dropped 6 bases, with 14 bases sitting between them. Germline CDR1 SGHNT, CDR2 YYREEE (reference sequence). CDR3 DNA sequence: TGTGCCAGCAGCCCCTTTGAGGGGTTTCAGCCCCAGCATTTT. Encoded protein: CASSPFEGFQPQHF.